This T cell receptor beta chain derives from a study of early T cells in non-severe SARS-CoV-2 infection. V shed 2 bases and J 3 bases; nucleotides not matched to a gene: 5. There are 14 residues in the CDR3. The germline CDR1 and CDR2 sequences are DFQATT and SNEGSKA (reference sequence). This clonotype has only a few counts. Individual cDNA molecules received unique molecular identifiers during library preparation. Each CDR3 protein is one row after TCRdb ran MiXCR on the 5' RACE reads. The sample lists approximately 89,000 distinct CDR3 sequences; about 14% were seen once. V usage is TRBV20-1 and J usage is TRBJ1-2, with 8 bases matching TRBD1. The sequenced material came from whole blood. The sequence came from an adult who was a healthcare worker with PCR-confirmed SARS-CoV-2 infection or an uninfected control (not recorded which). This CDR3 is CSARYRQGYYGYTF. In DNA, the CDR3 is TGCAGTGCTAGATACCGACAGGGGTACTATGGCTACACCTTC.